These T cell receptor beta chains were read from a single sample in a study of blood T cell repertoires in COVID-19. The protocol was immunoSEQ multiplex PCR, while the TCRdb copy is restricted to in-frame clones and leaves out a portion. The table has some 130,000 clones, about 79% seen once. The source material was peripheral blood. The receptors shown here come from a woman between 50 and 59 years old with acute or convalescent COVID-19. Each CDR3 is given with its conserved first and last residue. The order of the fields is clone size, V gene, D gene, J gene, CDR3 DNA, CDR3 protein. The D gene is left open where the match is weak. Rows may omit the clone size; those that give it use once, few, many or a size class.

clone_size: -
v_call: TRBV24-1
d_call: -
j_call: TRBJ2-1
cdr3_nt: TGTGCCACCAGTGCCCTCAATGAGCAGTTCTTC
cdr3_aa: CATSALNEQFF

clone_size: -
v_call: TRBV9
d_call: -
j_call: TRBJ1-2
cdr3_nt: TGTGCCAGCAGCCCCACTCCGACAGCGACCTATGGCTACACCTTC
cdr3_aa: CASSPTPTATYGYTF

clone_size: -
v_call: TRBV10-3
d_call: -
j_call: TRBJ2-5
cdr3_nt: TGTGCCATCGGTGTGATCCGGCGGGACCAAGAGACCCAGTACTTC
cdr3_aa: CAIGVIRRDQETQYF

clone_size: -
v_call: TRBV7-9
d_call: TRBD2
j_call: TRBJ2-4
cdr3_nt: TGTGCCAGCACCGCGGGGGACATTCAGTACTTC
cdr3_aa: CASTAGDIQYF

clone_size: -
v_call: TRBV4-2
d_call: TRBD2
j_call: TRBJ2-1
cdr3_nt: TGTGCCAGCAGCCCCGGGACTAGCGGGGACAATGAGCAGTTCTTC
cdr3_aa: CASSPGTSGDNEQFF

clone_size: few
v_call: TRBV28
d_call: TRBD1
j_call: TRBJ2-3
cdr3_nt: TGTGCCAGCAGTCAACAGGGGGATACGCAGTATTTT
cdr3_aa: CASSQQGDTQYF

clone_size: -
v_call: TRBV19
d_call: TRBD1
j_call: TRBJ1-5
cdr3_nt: TGTGCCAGTGGACTCGGGACAGGCAATCAGCCCCAGCATTTT
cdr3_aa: CASGLGTGNQPQHF

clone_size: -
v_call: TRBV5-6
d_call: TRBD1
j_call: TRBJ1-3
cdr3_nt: TGTGCCAGCAGCTTCCGGACAGGGTCTGGAAACACCATATATTTT
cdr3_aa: CASSFRTGSGNTIYF

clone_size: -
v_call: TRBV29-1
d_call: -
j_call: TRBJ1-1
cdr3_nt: TGCAGCGTTGGATTTCAGGGCAGGGAAGCTTTCTTT
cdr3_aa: CSVGFQGREAFF

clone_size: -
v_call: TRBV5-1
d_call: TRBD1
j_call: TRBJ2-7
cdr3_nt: TGCGCCAGCGGACAGGGCATCAACGAGCAGTACTTC
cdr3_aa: CASGQGINEQYF

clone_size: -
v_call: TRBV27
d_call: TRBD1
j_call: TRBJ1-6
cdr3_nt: TGTGCCAGCAGCCCAAATCTGGGGGGACAGGGCTTAATCTCACCCCTCCACTTT
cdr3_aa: CASSPNLGGQGLISPLHF

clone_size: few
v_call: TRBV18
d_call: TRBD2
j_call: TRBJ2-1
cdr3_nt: TGTGCCAGCTCATCATACCTAGCGGGGGCGGACAATGAGCAGTTCTTC
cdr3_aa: CASSSYLAGADNEQFF

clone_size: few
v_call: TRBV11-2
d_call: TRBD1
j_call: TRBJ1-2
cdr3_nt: TGTGCCAGCAGCTCCTGGGACAGGGGTAACTATGGCTACACCTTC
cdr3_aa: CASSSWDRGNYGYTF

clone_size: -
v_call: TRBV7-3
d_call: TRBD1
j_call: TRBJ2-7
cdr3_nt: TGTGCCAGCAGCCTTGGACAGGGGGCCGGCTACGAGCAGTACTTC
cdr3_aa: CASSLGQGAGYEQYF

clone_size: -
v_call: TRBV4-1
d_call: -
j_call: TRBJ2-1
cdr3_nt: TGCGCCAGCAGCCAAGATCAGAGCGGTAGCTCCTACAATGAGCAGTTCTTC
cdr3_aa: CASSQDQSGSSYNEQFF

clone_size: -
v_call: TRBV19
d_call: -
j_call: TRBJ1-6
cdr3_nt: TGTGCCAGTAGTATAGCGGGGGATGGTGTTTCACCCCTCCACTTT
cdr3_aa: CASSIAGDGVSPLHF

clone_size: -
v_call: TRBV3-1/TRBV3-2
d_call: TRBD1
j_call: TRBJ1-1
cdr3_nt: TGTGCCAGCAGCCCAGACAGGGTTAGAGCTTTCTTT
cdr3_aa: CASSPDRVRAFF

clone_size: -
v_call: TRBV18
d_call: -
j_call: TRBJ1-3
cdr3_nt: TGTGCCAGCTCACCACCTGGTCGTAGTGGAAACACCATATATTTT
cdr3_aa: CASSPPGRSGNTIYF

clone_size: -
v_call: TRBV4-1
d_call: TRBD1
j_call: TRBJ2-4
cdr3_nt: TGCGCCAGCAGCCCCCCACCCGGACAGGGGGGATCCAAAAACATTCAGTACTTC
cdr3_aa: CASSPPPGQGGSKNIQYF

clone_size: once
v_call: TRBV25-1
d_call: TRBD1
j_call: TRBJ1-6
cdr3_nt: TGTGCCAGCAGTGAATCTCTTACAGGGGATAATTCACCCCTCCACTTT
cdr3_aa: CASSESLTGDNSPLHF

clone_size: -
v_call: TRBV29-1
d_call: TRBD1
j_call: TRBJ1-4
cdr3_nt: TGCAGCGTTGCACCGGGACAGGCCTATAATGAAAAACTGTTTTTT
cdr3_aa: CSVAPGQAYNEKLFF

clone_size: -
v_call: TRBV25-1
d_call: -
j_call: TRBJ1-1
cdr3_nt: TGTGCCAGCAGTGAATATGGACGGGGGAACACTGAAGCTTTCTTT
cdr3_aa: CASSEYGRGNTEAFF

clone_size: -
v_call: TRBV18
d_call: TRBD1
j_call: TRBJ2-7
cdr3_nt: TGTGCCAGCTCACCGACAGGGGGCGAGCAGTACTTC
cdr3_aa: CASSPTGGEQYF

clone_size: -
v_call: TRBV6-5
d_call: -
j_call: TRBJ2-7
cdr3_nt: TGTGCCAGCAGTTACTCGGAAGTTGGAGGCTACGAGCAGTACTTC
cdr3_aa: CASSYSEVGGYEQYF

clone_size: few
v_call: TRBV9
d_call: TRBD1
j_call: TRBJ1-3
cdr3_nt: TGTGCCAGCAGCCCTACGGGACAGGGGGCGATTGGAAACACCATATATTTT
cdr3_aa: CASSPTGQGAIGNTIYF

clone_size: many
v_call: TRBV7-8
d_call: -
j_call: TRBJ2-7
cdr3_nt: TGTGCCAGCAGCTTAGACTATCAGGGGTACGAGCAGTACTTC
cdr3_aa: CASSLDYQGYEQYF

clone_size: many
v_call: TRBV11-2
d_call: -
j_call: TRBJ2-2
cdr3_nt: TGTGCCAGCAGCTTAGACGACCGGCGGACCGGGGAGCTGTTTTTT
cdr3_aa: CASSLDDRRTGELFF

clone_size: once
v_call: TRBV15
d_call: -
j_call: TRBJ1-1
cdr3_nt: TGTGCCACCAGCAGGGGTTGGGGGGACACTGAAGCTTTCTTT
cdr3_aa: CATSRGWGDTEAFF

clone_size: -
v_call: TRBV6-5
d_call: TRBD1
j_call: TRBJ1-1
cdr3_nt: TGTGCCAGCAGCAGGCAGGGGGGCACTGAAGCTTTCTTT
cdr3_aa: CASSRQGGTEAFF

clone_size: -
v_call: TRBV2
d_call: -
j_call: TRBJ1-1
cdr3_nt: TGTGCCAGCAGTGAGTCGGGCACTGAAGCTTTCTTT
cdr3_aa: CASSESGTEAFF

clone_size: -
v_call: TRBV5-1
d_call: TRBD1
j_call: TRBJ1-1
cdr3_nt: TGCGCCAGCAGCTTCGGACAGGGGGTCACTGAAGCTTTCTTT
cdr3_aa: CASSFGQGVTEAFF

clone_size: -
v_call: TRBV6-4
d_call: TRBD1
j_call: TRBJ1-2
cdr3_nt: TGTGCCAGCAGTGAGGGACAGAACTATGGCTACACCTTC
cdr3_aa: CASSEGQNYGYTF

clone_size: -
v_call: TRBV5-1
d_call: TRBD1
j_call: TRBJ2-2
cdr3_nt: TGCGCCAGCGCACCAACGGGACAGACCGGGGAGCTGTTTTTT
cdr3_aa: CASAPTGQTGELFF

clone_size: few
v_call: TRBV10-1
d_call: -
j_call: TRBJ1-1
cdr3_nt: TGCGCCAGCTCGCAAACAGGCCCGGGCACTGAAGCTTTCTTT
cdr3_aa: CASSQTGPGTEAFF

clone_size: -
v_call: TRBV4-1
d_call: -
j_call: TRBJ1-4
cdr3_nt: TGCGCCAGCAGCCCACTGCAGGGGCCCCCTGAAAAACTGTTTTTT
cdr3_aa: CASSPLQGPPEKLFF

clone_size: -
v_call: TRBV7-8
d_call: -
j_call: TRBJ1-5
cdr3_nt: TGTGCCAGCAGTAACCACAGGGGCAATCAGCCCCAGCATTTT
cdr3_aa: CASSNHRGNQPQHF

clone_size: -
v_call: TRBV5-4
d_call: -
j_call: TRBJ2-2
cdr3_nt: TGTGCCAGCAGCTTGGTCGCGGATTTCACCGGGGAGCTGTTTTTT
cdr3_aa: CASSLVADFTGELFF

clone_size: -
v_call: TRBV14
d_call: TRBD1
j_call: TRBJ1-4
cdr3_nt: TGTGCCAGCAGCCCTCAGGGGGCGGGTGAAAAACTGTTTTTT
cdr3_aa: CASSPQGAGEKLFF

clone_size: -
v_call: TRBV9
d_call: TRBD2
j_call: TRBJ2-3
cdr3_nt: TGTGCCAGCAGCTATTCTAGCGGGGGACCGCCTAGCACAGATACGCAGTATTTT
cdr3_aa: CASSYSSGGPPSTDTQYF

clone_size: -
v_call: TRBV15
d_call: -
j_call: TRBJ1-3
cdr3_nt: TGTGCCACCAGCAGTGTTGGGACAATAACTGGAAACACCATATATTTT
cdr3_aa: CATSSVGTITGNTIYF

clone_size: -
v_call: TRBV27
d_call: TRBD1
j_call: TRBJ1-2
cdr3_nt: TGTGCCAGCATGCGGGCAGGGGGAAACTATGGCTACACCTTC
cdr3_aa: CASMRAGGNYGYTF

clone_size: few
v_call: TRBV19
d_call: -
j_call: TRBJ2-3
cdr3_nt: TGTGCCAGTAGTCCCCGGACAGATGGAACAGATACGCAGTATTTT
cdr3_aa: CASSPRTDGTDTQYF

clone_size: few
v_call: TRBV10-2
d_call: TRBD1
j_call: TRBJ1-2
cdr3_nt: TGCGCCAGCAGTGAGTCGACAGGGGGTGGAGGCTACACCTTC
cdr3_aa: CASSESTGGGGYTF

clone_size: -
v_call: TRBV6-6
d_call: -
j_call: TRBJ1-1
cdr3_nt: TGTGCCAGCAGTTACGCAGAAACTGAAGCTTTCTTT
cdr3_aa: CASSYAETEAFF

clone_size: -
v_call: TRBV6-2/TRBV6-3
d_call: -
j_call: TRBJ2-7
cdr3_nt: TGTGCCAGCAGTTACACTTCCTACGAGCAGTACTTC
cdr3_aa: CASSYTSYEQYF

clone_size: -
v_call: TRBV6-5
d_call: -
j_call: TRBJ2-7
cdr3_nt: TGTGCCAGCATGCGGGGATTAGTCAACGAGCAGTACTTC
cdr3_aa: CASMRGLVNEQYF

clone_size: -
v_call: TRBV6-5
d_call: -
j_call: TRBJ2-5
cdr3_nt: TGTGCCAGCAGTTACGGGGGAGGGGGGCTCCAAGAGACCCAGTACTTC
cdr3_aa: CASSYGGGGLQETQYF

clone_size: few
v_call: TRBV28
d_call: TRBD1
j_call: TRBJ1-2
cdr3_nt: TGTGCCAGCAGCCCTCACTCTCCCCCGGGACAGGTCTATGGCTACACCTTC
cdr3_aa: CASSPHSPPGQVYGYTF

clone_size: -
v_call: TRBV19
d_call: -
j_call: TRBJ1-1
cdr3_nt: TGTGCCAGTAACCCCGACAGGTTGTTGAACACTGAAGCTTTCTTT
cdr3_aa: CASNPDRLLNTEAFF

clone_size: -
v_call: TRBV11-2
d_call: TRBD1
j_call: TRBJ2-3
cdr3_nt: TGTGCCAGCAGCTCCCAGACAGGGAACCCAGATACGCAGTATTTT
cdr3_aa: CASSSQTGNPDTQYF

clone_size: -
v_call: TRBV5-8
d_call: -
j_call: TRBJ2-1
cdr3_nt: TGTGCCAGCAGCTCGGGACAGCCGCGGGACTATGAGCAGTTCTTC
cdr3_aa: CASSSGQPRDYEQFF

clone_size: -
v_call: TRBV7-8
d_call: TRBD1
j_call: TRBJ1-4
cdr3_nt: TGTGCCAGCAGTACAGGGGGAAGGGCAACTAATGAAAAACTGTTTTTT
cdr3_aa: CASSTGGRATNEKLFF

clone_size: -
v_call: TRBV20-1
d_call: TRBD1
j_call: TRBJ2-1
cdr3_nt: TGCAGTGCTAGTGGCAGGGGGTTCTCCTACAATGAGCAGTTCTTC
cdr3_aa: CSASGRGFSYNEQFF